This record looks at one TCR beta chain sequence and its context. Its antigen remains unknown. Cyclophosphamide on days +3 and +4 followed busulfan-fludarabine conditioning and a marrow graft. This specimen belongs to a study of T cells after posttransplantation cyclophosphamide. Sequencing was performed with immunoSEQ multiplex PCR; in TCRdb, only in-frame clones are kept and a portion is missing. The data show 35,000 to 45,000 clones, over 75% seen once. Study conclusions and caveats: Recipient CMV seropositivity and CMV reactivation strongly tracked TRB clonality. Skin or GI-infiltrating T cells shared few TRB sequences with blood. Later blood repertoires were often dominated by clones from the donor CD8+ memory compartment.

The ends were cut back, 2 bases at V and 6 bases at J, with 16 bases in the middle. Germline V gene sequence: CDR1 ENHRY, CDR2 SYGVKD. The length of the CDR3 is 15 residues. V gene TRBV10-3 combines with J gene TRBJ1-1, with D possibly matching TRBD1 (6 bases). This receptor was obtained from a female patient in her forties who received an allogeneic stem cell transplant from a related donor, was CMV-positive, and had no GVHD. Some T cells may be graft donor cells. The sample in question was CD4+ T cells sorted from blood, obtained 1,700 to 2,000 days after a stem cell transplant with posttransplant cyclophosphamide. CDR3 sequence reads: CAISEGGGAGSEAFF. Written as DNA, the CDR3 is TGTGCCATCAGTGAGGGGGGGGGCGCGGGTTCTGAAGCTTTCTTT.